Following are 28 T cell receptor beta chains from one sample sequenced in a study of Graves' ophthalmopathy and Graves' hyperthyroidism. The TCR beta CDR3 regions underwent amplification from RNA transcripts. First-round RT-PCR relied on HTBI primers, and a second-round multiplex PCR came next. MiXCR was run by TCRdb on the multiplex PCR reads, yielding one entry per CDR3 protein. The repertoire includes about half a million distinct CDR3 sequences, roughly 14% of them detected once, and about a tenth sits in the top ten. The sequencing sample was made of blood. These receptors originate from a woman in her 30s with Graves' ophthalmopathy.

This clonotype occurred a few times. J is TRBJ1-1 and V is TRBV5-6, with TRBD1 matching over 10 bases. After removal of 4 bases from V and 4 bases from J, the junction contained 13 bases not matched to a gene. Germline CDR1 SGHDT, CDR2 YYEEEE. The length of the CDR3 is 17 residues. In DNA, the CDR3 is TGTGCCAGCAGCCAGGGACAGGGGCATGGCTGGGGCACTGAAGCTTTCTTT. This translates into CASSQGQGHGWGTEAFF. Full variable domain (outside the CDR3, taken from reference TRBV5-6 and TRBJ1-1): DAGVTQSPTHLIKTRGQQVTLRCSPKSGHDTVSWYQQALGQGPQFIFQYYEEEERQRGNFPDRFSGHQFPNYSSELNVNALLLGDSALYLCASSQGQGHGWGTEAFFGQGTRLTVV.

Regarding this clonotype: With a much larger clone just one base away, this may be a read error. This rearrangement joins TRBV7-9 to TRBJ1-2; TRBD1 is a possible D gene (5 bases). The CDR3 totals 14 residues. Germline CDR1 and CDR2: SEHNR and FQNEAQ (reference sequence). The CDR3 DNA is TGTGCCAGCTGCTTACATGGGGACAACTATGGCTACACCTTC. Translating gives CASCLHGDNYGYTF.

This clonotype was seen repeatedly, ten times or more. The chain couples TRBV15 to TRBJ1-5, with TRBD1 identical over 7 bases. Germline V gene data show CDR1 as LNHNV and CDR2 as YYDKDF (reference sequence). The ends lost 2 bases at V and 6 bases at J; junction bases unmatched: 7. This CDR3 region has 15 residues. The CDR3 sequence is CATSRTRQGSQPQHF. The CDR3, as DNA: TGTGCCACCAGCAGAACCCGACAGGGCAGTCAGCCCCAGCATTTT.

Many counts were recorded for this clonotype. The rearrangement uses TRBV3-1 and TRBJ2-5; a possible D gene is TRBD2 (6 bases). Trimming stripped 0 bases from V and 2 bases from J, with 16 bases between. This CDR3 has 17 amino acids. CDR1 and CDR2 (germline): LGHDT, YNNKEL (reference sequence). CDR3 residues: CASSQDNDSGAQETQYF. The CDR3 DNA follows: TGTGCCAGCAGCCAAGATAATGATAGCGGAGCTCAAGAGACCCAGTACTTC.

The table lists this clonotype with many counts. The chain couples TRBV12-3 or TRBV12-4 to TRBJ2-5, with D tentatively TRBD2 (6 bases). The CDR3 length is 14 residues. The V end lost 6 bases, the J end lost 5 bases, and 16 bases lay between the germline ends. CDR3 nucleotide sequence: TGTGCCAGCAGCCTCCCGACTAGGGAGGAGACCCAGTACTTC. This encodes CASSLPTREETQYF.

This clonotype was seen ten or more times. J is TRBJ1-2 and V is TRBV6-5; TRBD1 matches at 8 bases. The V gene end was trimmed by 2 bases and the J gene end by 2 bases; junction bases not matched to a gene: 7. Germline CDR1 MNHEY, CDR2 SVGAGI. This CDR3 comprises 16 residues. The CDR3 protein is CASSYPKGQANYGYTF. CDR3 DNA: TGTGCCAGCAGTTACCCGAAGGGACAGGCAAACTATGGCTACACCTTC.

Note on this clonotype: It may be a read error: a sequence one base away is much more abundant. The conserved phenylalanine or tryptophan normally closing the CDR3 is absent here, so this likely arose from a read error. The chain carries TRBV30 and TRBJ1-1, with TRBD1 matching over 7 bases. The germline CDR1 and CDR2 sequences are GTSNPN and SVGIG (reference sequence). CDR3 length: 13 residues. The CDR3 DNA sequence: TGTGCTCTAGCCAGGGGGAGGAACACTGAAGCTTTCTAT. Translating gives CALARGRNTEAFY.

The V gene is TRBV20-1, the J gene TRBJ2-5, with 8 bases identical to TRBD1. CDR3 length: 13 residues. Germline V gene sequence: CDR1 DFQATT, CDR2 SNEGSKA (reference sequence). After removal of 6 bases from V and 4 bases from J, the junction contained 7 bases not matched to a gene. The CDR3 protein is CSAGQGWGETQYF. CDR3 in DNA: TGCAGTGCCGGACAGGGCTGGGGAGAGACCCAGTACTTC.

This clonotype was found many times. V usage is TRBV6-2 or TRBV6-3 and J usage is TRBJ1-2, with TRBD1 identical over 7 bases. The germline gives CDR1 MNHEY, CDR2 SVGEGT. V shed 5 bases and J 4 bases; nucleotides not matched to a gene: 7. This CDR3 is 14 amino acids long. The CDR3 protein is CASSIGDSGYGYTF. The CDR3 bases are TGTGCCAGCAGTATCGGGGACAGTGGCTATGGCTACACCTTC.

This clonotype has ten or more counts. This could be a read error, since a much larger clone is one nucleotide away. The rearrangement links TRBV12-3 or TRBV12-4 to TRBJ2-7, with 10 bases aligning to TRBD2. The V segment lost 8 bases and the J segment 8 bases; nucleotides outside the gene matches: 12. The CDR3 spans 14 residues. The CDR3 spells CASGTSRTSGKQYF. CDR3 in DNA: TGTGCCAGCGGTACCTCCAGGACTAGCGGAAAGCAGTACTTC.

This clonotype has a handful of counts. The chain carries TRBV7-9 and TRBJ2-6; D uncertain. The CDR3 length is 15 residues. From germline, CDR1 is SEHNR and CDR2 FQNEAQ (reference sequence). With 5 bases removed from V and 0 bases from J, the gap between germline ends came to 8 bases. The CDR3 loop is CASSRGSSGANVLTF. DNA for the CDR3: TGTGCCAGCAGCCGTGGCAGCTCTGGGGCCAACGTCCTGACTTTC. The variable domain in full, with the rest retrieved from reference TRBV7-9 and TRBJ2-6, is DTGVSQNPRHKITKRGQNVTFRCDPISEHNRLYWYRQTLGQGPEFLTYFQNEAQLEKSRLLSDRFSAERPKGSFSTLEIQRTEQGDSAMYLCASSRGSSGANVLTFGAGSRLTVL.

At least ten counts were recorded for this clonotype. The CDR3 sequence: CASSLSVYGANTEAFF. Here the CDR3 DNA reads TGTGCCAGCAGCTTAAGTGTATATGGGGCAAACACTGAAGCTTTCTTT. The chain employs TRBV7-8 and TRBJ1-1; D is perhaps TRBD1 (5 bases). V lost 2 bases and J lost 2, with 15 bases in between. The CDR3 runs 16 residues. Germline V gene sequence: CDR1 SGHVS, CDR2 FQNEAQ.

This clonotype was recorded many times. The rearrangement uses TRBV28 and TRBJ2-7, with 7 bases fitting TRBD1. The V and J ends lost 8 bases and 0 bases, in that order; junction bases with no gene match: 4. The CDR3 extends over 13 amino acids. Germline V gene lookup returns CDR1 MDHEN and CDR2 SYDVKM. As DNA, the CDR3 is TGTGCCAGCTGGGACAGCAGCTCCTACGAGCAGTACTTC. Its protein is CASWDSSSYEQYF. The whole variable domain, remainder taken from reference TRBV28 and TRBJ2-7, is DVKVTQSSRYLVKRTGEKVFLECVQDMDHENMFWYRQDPGLGLRLIYFSYDVKMKEKGDIPEGYSVSREKKERFSLILESASTNQTSMYLCASWDSSSYEQYFGPGTRLTVT.

Many counts were recorded for this clonotype. This chain connects TRBV29-1 to TRBJ1-1, with D uncertain. The germline V gene encodes CDR1 SQVTM and CDR2 ANQGSEA. Trimming left V 4 bases short and J 7 bases short, with 13 bases between. This CDR3 region has 12 residues. As DNA, the CDR3 is TGCAGCGTTGTGCCAAGCACTTATGAAGCTTTCTTT. Translation: CSVVPSTYEAFF.

This clonotype was picked up many times. The V call is TRBV6-2 or TRBV6-3, the J call TRBJ1-2; TRBD1 agrees at 8 bases. Trimming took 2 bases from V and 8 from J; bases not matched to a gene: 7. CDR1 and CDR2 from the germline V gene are MNHEY and SVGEGT. The CDR3 contains 14 residues. The CDR3 DNA sequence: TGTGCCAGCAGTTACGACGGACAGGGAAGGGGCTACACCTTC. Translation gives CASSYDGQGRGYTF.

This clonotype was observed many times. This sequence joins TRBV11-2 and TRBJ1-2; the match to TRBD1 covers 9 bases. The CDR3 spans 16 residues. Losses at the gene ends were 4 bases for V and 4 bases for J; bases not matched to a gene: 10. Germline lookup yields CDR1 SGHAT and CDR2 FQNNGV. The CDR3 here is CASSYPGQGLLYGYTF. CDR3 coding DNA: TGTGCCAGCAGCTACCCGGGACAGGGATTACTCTATGGCTACACCTTC.

A few counts support this clonotype. Germline is not matched at one junction end, which may reflect a read error. This rearrangement joins TRBV11-1 to TRBJ1-2; possibly TRBD1 for D (5 bases). The CDR3 consists of 12 residues. CDR1 is SGHAT and CDR2 is FQDESV in the germline V gene (reference sequence). This chain's CDR3 is CASSFPRGPLAF. CDR3 in DNA: TGTGCCAGCAGCTTCCCTAGGGGCCCTCTCGCCTTC.

This clonotype was seen many times. The gene calls are TRBV7-3 and TRBJ1-6, with a weak D call TRBD1 (6 bases). Trimming took off 2 bases at V and 6 bases at J, with 14 bases between the two ends. Germline CDR1 reads SGHTA; CDR2 reads FQGTGA. The CDR3 is 16 amino acids. DNA of the CDR3: TGTGCCAGCAGCTTAGGAGGCGACAGGACTAATTCACCCCTCCACTTT. It codes for CASSLGGDRTNSPLHF.

This clonotype was detected ten times or more. The chain couples TRBV28 to TRBJ1-1; D gene ambiguous. The germline V gene encodes CDR1 MDHEN and CDR2 SYDVKM. The V and J ends lost 5 bases and 1 base respectively, with 8 bases between them. CDR3 length equals 13 residues. The DNA for the CDR3 is TGTGCCAGCAGTATCGGGCCGAACACTGAAGCTTTCTTT. Translating gives CASSIGPNTEAFF.

On this clonotype: A read error is possible here, since a much larger clone lies one base away. The conserved closing phenylalanine or tryptophan is absent in this CDR3, likely reflecting a read error. The gene calls are TRBV20-1 and TRBJ2-7; no definite D call. The CDR3 totals 10 residues. Trimming left V 2 bases short and J 5 bases short, with 4 bases between. Germline lookup yields CDR1 DFQATT and CDR2 SNEGSKA (reference sequence). CDR3 sequence: CSARMDEQYY. CDR3 coding DNA: TGCAGTGCTAGAATGGACGAGCAGTACTAC.

Only a few counts were recorded for this clonotype. The J gene is TRBJ1-5, the V gene TRBV30; the match to TRBD1 covers 8 bases. The germline V gene encodes CDR1 GTSNPN and CDR2 SVGIG (reference sequence). This CDR3 spans 13 amino acids. V was clipped by 0 bases and J by 12 bases; unmatched bases: 7. CDR3 in amino acids: CAWSVTLDRVQHF. CDR3 bases: TGTGCCTGGAGTGTAACCCTGGACAGGGTCCAGCATTTT.

This clonotype was seen repeatedly, ten times or more. The rearrangement uses TRBV7-2 and TRBJ2-2; possibly TRBD1 for D (5 bases). CDR1 and CDR2 (germline): SGHTA, FQGNSA. Trimming took off 5 bases at V and 1 base at J, with 8 bases between the two ends. The CDR3 spans 14 residues. The CDR3 here is CASSQDRNTGELFF. The CDR3 DNA sequence: TGTGCCAGCAGCCAAGACAGGAACACCGGGGAGCTGTTTTTT.

This clonotype was seen more than once but under ten times. This chain links TRBV6-1 with TRBJ1-2; D perhaps matches TRBD1 (6 bases). V gave up 6 bases and J gave up 2 bases, with 19 bases separating them. Germline values: CDR1 MNHNS, CDR2 SASEGT. This CDR3 comprises 16 residues. CDR3 DNA: TGTGCCAGCAGCCCTTCATTTGGAGGGGGGAACTATGGCTACACCTTC. Its protein is CASSPSFGGGNYGYTF.

V and J are TRBV6-5 and TRBJ2-7, with D tentatively TRBD1 (6 bases). V shed 6 bases and J shed 0 bases, with 15 bases lying between them. Germline V gene lookup returns CDR1 MNHEY and CDR2 SVGAGI. This CDR3 is 15 amino acids long. The CDR3 DNA follows: TGTGCCAGCAGCTACATACAGGGACCCTCCTACGAGCAGTACTTC. Translated, it gives CASSYIQGPSYEQYF.

This clonotype came up many times. Here the CDR3 reads CASSLNVFYRTGELFF. CDR3 nucleotide sequence: TGTGCCAGCAGTTTAAATGTCTTTTATCGCACCGGGGAGCTGTTTTTT. The chain uses TRBV12-3 or TRBV12-4 and TRBJ2-2; D is unresolved. V dropped 2 bases and J dropped 4 bases, with 14 bases sitting between them. The CDR3 runs to 16 residues.

This clonotype showed up many times. This rearrangement joins TRBV20-1 to TRBJ1-1, with D hard to call. Germline values: CDR1 DFQATT, CDR2 SNEGSKA (reference sequence). Deletions cut 0 bases from V and 5 bases from J, with 16 bases between. CDR3 length: 15 amino acids. The CDR3 DNA sequence: TGCAGTGCTAGAGATCGGCGACGACCGGGGACTGAAGCTTTCTTT. Translating gives CSARDRRRPGTEAFF.

This clonotype was seen many times. The rearrangement joins TRBV12-3 or TRBV12-4 to TRBJ2-7, with D possibly being TRBD1 or TRBD2 (5 bases each). Trimming stripped 5 bases from V and 0 bases from J, with 17 bases between. The CDR3 runs to 16 residues. The CDR3 protein is CASSLQGGPLSYEQYF. CDR3 in DNA: TGTGCCAGCAGTCTGCAGGGCGGGCCGCTCTCCTACGAGCAGTACTTC.

CDR3 amino acids: CASSQDPWTGGTSGNQPQHF. The CDR3 DNA is TGCGCCAGCAGCCAAGATCCCTGGACAGGGGGCACCTCCGGCAATCAGCCCCAGCATTTT. This chain uses TRBV4-1 with TRBJ1-5, with 11 positions matching TRBD1. Germline assignment: CDR1 MGHRA and CDR2 YSYEKL. J was trimmed by 2 bases and V by 0 bases; bases with no gene match: 12. The CDR3 length is 20 residues.